Each of the 29 T cell receptor beta chains below was sequenced from the same sample in a study of blood T cell repertoires in COVID-19. TCRdb's copy holds only in-frame clones and misses some; the assay was immunoSEQ multiplex PCR. The sample contains about 120,000 clones, 80% of which appear only once. The sample comprised peripheral blood. These receptors all stem from a human donor in a cohort sampled during active COVID-19.

The V and J genes are TRBV6-4 and TRBJ1-1, with D uncertain. CDR3 length: 13 amino acids. Germline V lookup: CDR1 MRHNA, CDR2 SNTAGT. V was shortened by 5 bases and J by 1 base, with 8 bases between the two germline ends. CDR3 DNA: TGTGCCAGCAGTAAAGAGCCGAACACTGAAGCTTTCTTT. Its translation: CASSKEPNTEAFF.

This clone was recorded only once. V usage is TRBV30 and J usage is TRBJ1-1; 7 nucleotides match TRBD1. CDR3 size: 16 residues. Unmatched junction bases numbered 12, after V lost 2 bases and J lost 3 bases. Germline V gene lookup returns CDR1 GTSNPN and CDR2 SVGIG (reference sequence). The CDR3 loop is CAWSKGAGPWDTEAFF. As DNA, the CDR3 is TGTGCCTGGAGTAAGGGGGCAGGGCCTTGGGACACTGAAGCTTTCTTT. Using reference TRBV30 and TRBJ1-1 for the parts outside the CDR3, the full variable domain is SQTIHQWPATLVQPVGSPLSLECTVEGTSNPNLYWYRQAAGRGLQLLFYSVGIGQISSEVPQNLSASRPQDRQFILSSKKLLLSDSGFYLCAWSKGAGPWDTEAFFGQGTRLTVV.

The V gene is TRBV10-3, the J gene TRBJ1-1; 7 bases match TRBD1. This CDR3 has 14 amino acids. J gave up 7 bases and V 8 bases, and 13 bases lay outside the gene matches. Per the germline V gene, CDR1 is ENHRY and CDR2 is SYGVKD. CDR3: CAIAPTGADSEAFF. The CDR3, as DNA: TGTGCCATCGCACCAACAGGGGCGGACAGTGAAGCTTTCTTT.

The V call is TRBV28, the J call TRBJ2-7; the match to TRBD2 covers 11 bases. The germline gives CDR1 MDHEN, CDR2 SYDVKM. J gave up 4 bases and V 7 bases, and 3 bases lay outside the gene matches. There are 13 residues in the CDR3. This CDR3 reads CASTSGRLYEQYF. The DNA for the CDR3 is TGTGCCAGCACTAGCGGGAGGCTGTACGAGCAGTACTTC. Based on the CDR3 plus reference TRBV28 and TRBJ2-7, the full variable domain is DVKVTQSSRYLVKRTGEKVFLECVQDMDHENMFWYRQDPGLGLRLIYFSYDVKMKEKGDIPEGYSVSREKKERFSLILESASTNQTSMYLCASTSGRLYEQYFGPGTRLTVT.

The CDR3 protein is CASSEYPEHRGGEQYF. CDR3 DNA: TGCGCCAGCAGCGAATACCCCGAGCACCGGGGGGGCGAGCAGTACTTC. The chain couples TRBV5-1 to TRBJ2-7; TRBD2 agrees at 8 bases. V lost 4 bases, J lost 6 bases, and 15 bases stayed unmatched. CDR1 and CDR2 (germline): SGHRS, YFSETQ. This CDR3 is built from 16 residues.

This chain joins TRBV9 and TRBJ2-2; D may be TRBD1 (5 bases). V was trimmed by 3 bases and J by 0 bases, leaving 18 bases between them. Germline loops: CDR1 SGDLS, CDR2 YYNGEE. The CDR3 has 18 residues. In DNA, the CDR3 is TGTGCCAGCAGCGCCGCGTCTATCGACAGTGCGAACACCGGGGAGCTGTTTTTT. This encodes CASSAASIDSANTGELFF.

The chain has TRBV28 and TRBJ1-2; D perhaps matches TRBD1 (5 bases). Trimming left V 6 bases short and J 4 bases short, with 15 bases between. The V gene's germline CDR1 is MDHEN and CDR2 SYDVKM. There are 14 residues in the CDR3. In DNA, the CDR3 is TGTGCCAGCAGCCCCCCGGGGGTAGCCTATGGCTACACCTTC. Translation: CASSPPGVAYGYTF.

This clone turned up a few times. J is TRBJ1-2 and V is TRBV30; maybe TRBD1 (5 bases). From germline, CDR1 is GTSNPN and CDR2 SVGIG (reference sequence). Trimming took 3 bases from V and 4 from J, leaving 27 bases between them. This CDR3 spans 18 amino acids. The CDR3 DNA follows: TGTGCCTGGAGCTCCACCAATAGGATCGGGGGAAAGGGCTATGGCTACACCTTC. Amino acids: CAWSSTNRIGGKGYGYTF.

This chain connects TRBV24-1 to TRBJ2-5; D may be TRBD1 (5 bases). The V end was cut by 3 bases, the J end by 2 bases, with 6 bases between. CDR3 length: 13 residues. The germline gives CDR1 KGHDR, CDR2 SFDVKD. CDR3 region: CATSDGAQETQYF. For the CDR3, the DNA is TGTGCCACCAGTGATGGGGCTCAAGAGACCCAGTACTTC.

The chain joins TRBV19 to TRBJ1-1; 8 positions agree with TRBD1. CDR1 and CDR2 from the germline V gene are LNHDA and SQIVND (reference sequence). This CDR3 has 13 residues. Trimming removed 6 bases from V and 3 bases from J; junction bases left unmatched: 3. The CDR3 coding sequence is TGTGCCAGTAGGGACAGGGAGGACACTGAAGCTTTCTTT. Amino acid sequence: CASRDREDTEAFF. The variable domain in full, completed from reference TRBV19 and TRBJ1-1, reads DGGITQSPKYLFRKEGQNVTLSCEQNLNHDAMYWYRQDPGQGLRLIYYSQIVNDFQKGDIAEGYSVSREKKESFPLTVTSAQKNPTAFYLCASRDREDTEAFFGQGTRLTVV.

This clone was detected only once. The chain carries TRBV27 and TRBJ1-1; 7 positions match TRBD1. This CDR3 contains 16 residues. Unmatched junction bases numbered 13, after V lost 5 bases and J lost 4 bases. Germline V CDR1 and CDR2: MNHEY, SMNVEV (reference sequence). Here the CDR3 reads CASSPLGGRGSTEAFF. The CDR3 DNA is TGTGCCAGCAGTCCCCTTGGCGGCAGGGGGTCCACTGAAGCTTTCTTT.

This clone has more than one count but fewer than ten. V usage is TRBV24-1 and J usage is TRBJ1-2; D unresolved. Germline V gives CDR1 KGHDR, CDR2 SFDVKD. The germline V and J ends were trimmed by 3 bases and 8 bases, with 12 bases remaining between them. CDR3 length: 13 residues. In DNA form, the CDR3 reads TGTGCCACCAGTGATCCTCCCTTCCTGGGCTACACCTTC. Its protein is CATSDPPFLGYTF.

The V gene is TRBV5-4, the J gene TRBJ1-2; the D is unclear. Germline values: CDR1 SGHNT, CDR2 YYREEE (reference sequence). The CDR3 runs 14 residues. Trimming pared 0 bases from V and 7 bases from J, leaving 13 bases between. The CDR3 loop reads CASSLERGLFGYTF. As DNA, the CDR3 is TGTGCCAGCAGCTTGGAGAGAGGGCTGTTTGGCTACACCTTC. Together with reference TRBV5-4 and TRBJ1-2, the CDR3 gives the full variable domain: ETGVTQSPTHLIKTRGQQVTLRCSSQSGHNTVSWYQQALGQGPQFIFQYYREEENGRGNFPPRFSGLQFPNYSSELNVNALELDDSALYLCASSLERGLFGYTFGSGTRLTVV.

The V call is TRBV6-6, the J call TRBJ2-5; D is perhaps TRBD1 (5 bases). Trimming removed 2 bases at V and 7 bases at J, with 11 bases between. The CDR3 runs to 13 residues. From germline, CDR1 is MNHNY and CDR2 SVGAGI (reference sequence). The CDR3 coding sequence is TGTGCCAGCAGTTACCAGGGTGATGGGACCCAGTACTTC. As protein: CASSYQGDGTQYF.

The V call is TRBV7-2, the J call TRBJ1-2; unclear D gene. This CDR3 has 13 residues. V was clipped by 3 bases and J by 2 bases, with 7 bases between them. Germline V lookup: CDR1 SGHTA, CDR2 FQGNSA. CDR3: CASSFEGNYGYTF. CDR3 coding DNA: TGTGCCAGCAGCTTTGAGGGAAACTATGGCTACACCTTC. Full variable domain (outside the CDR3, taken from reference TRBV7-2 and TRBJ1-2): GAGVSQSPSNKVTEKGKDVELRCDPISGHTALYWYRQSLGQGLEFLIYFQGNSAPDKSGLPSDRFSAERTGGSVSTLTIQRTQQEDSAVYLCASSFEGNYGYTFGSGTRLTVV.

The chain combines TRBV27 with TRBJ2-1, with D perhaps matching TRBD1 (7 bases). The CDR3 totals 13 residues. Germline CDR1 reads MNHEY; CDR2 reads SMNVEV (reference sequence). V lost 6 bases, J lost 7 bases, and 13 bases lay in between. CDR3 loop: CASRLAGGNEQFF. The CDR3 region has the DNA TGTGCCAGCAGGCTGGCAGGGGGGAATGAGCAGTTCTTC.

This clone was detected a few times. The rearrangement uses TRBV7-3 and TRBJ2-5, with a possible D match to TRBD2 (7 bases). There are 15 residues in the CDR3. Germline CDR1 and CDR2: SGHTA and FQGTGA. V dropped 2 bases and J dropped 1 base, with 11 bases sitting between them. Here the CDR3 reads CASSLLAGAQETQYF. In DNA form, the CDR3 reads TGTGCCAGCAGCTTACTTGCGGGGGCCCAAGAGACCCAGTACTTC.

The chain employs TRBV4-1 and TRBJ1-6, with TRBD1 matching over 7 bases. Germline loops: CDR1 MGHRA, CDR2 YSYEKL. This CDR3 comprises 13 residues. After removal of 4 bases from V and 10 bases from J, the junction contained 4 bases not matched to a gene. The CDR3 DNA sequence: TGCGCCAGCAGCCGCCAACAGGGGTCACCCCTCCACTTT. Translation: CASSRQQGSPLHF.

This chain joins TRBV5-4 and TRBJ2-6; 7 nucleotides line up with TRBD1. Germline values: CDR1 SGHNT, CDR2 YYREEE (reference sequence). This CDR3 contains 13 residues. J gave up 2 bases and V 7 bases, and 0 bases lay outside the gene matches. The CDR3: CASQGAGANVLTF. In DNA form, the CDR3 reads TGTGCCAGCCAGGGGGCTGGGGCCAACGTCCTGACTTTC.

The chain links TRBV5-1 to TRBJ1-5, with D maybe TRBD1 (5 bases). V was clipped by 6 bases and J by 4 bases, with 17 bases between them. The germline V gene encodes CDR1 SGHRS and CDR2 YFSETQ. The CDR3 runs 15 residues. The CDR3 reads CASTRDGGENQPQHF. In DNA, the CDR3 is TGCGCCAGCACCCGGGACGGAGGGGAGAATCAGCCCCAGCATTTT.

This sequence joins TRBV30 and TRBJ1-2, with D perhaps matching TRBD1 (5 bases). The CDR3 sequence is 11 residues long. The germline V gene has CDR1 GTSNPN and CDR2 SVGIG (reference sequence). Trimming stripped 3 bases from V and 8 bases from J, with 10 bases between. CDR3 bases: TGTGCCTGGAGGGGAGGGGTCGGCTACACCTTC. This gives the protein CAWRGGVGYTF. The variable domain in full, with the rest retrieved from reference TRBV30 and TRBJ1-2, is SQTIHQWPATLVQPVGSPLSLECTVEGTSNPNLYWYRQAAGRGLQLLFYSVGIGQISSEVPQNLSASRPQDRQFILSSKKLLLSDSGFYLCAWRGGVGYTFGSGTRLTVV.

This rearrangement joins TRBV27 to TRBJ2-7; D might be TRBD1 (6 bases). CDR1 and CDR2 from the germline V gene are MNHEY and SMNVEV (reference sequence). The CDR3 contains 14 residues. Trimming took off 7 bases at V and 1 base at J, with 14 bases between the two ends. The CDR3 loop reads CASKKSGASYEQYF. The CDR3 DNA reads TGTGCCAGCAAAAAATCAGGGGCATCCTACGAGCAGTACTTC.

This clone has more than one count but fewer than ten. V gene TRBV14 combines with J gene TRBJ2-1; 8 bases agree with TRBD1. V lost 1 base, J lost 11 bases, and 10 bases stayed unmatched. Germline V gives CDR1 SGHDN, CDR2 FVKESK. The CDR3 covers 15 residues. This chain's CDR3 is CASSQGQGYGDKQFF. The CDR3 nucleotides read TGTGCCAGCAGCCAAGGACAGGGGTATGGGGACAAGCAGTTCTTC.

This chain connects TRBV7-2 to TRBJ2-2, with 7 bases that match TRBD2. CDR3 length: 14 amino acids. Germline V lookup: CDR1 SGHTA, CDR2 FQGNSA. V was clipped by 5 bases and J by 8 bases; unmatched bases: 8. For the CDR3, the DNA is TGTGCCAGCAGCCCGACGGGAGGAGGAGGGGAGCTGTTTTTT. This encodes CASSPTGGGGELFF.

The chain combines TRBV12-3 or TRBV12-4 with TRBJ1-2; D unclear. Trimming left V 7 bases short and J 6 bases short, with 15 bases between. This CDR3 spans 13 amino acids. The CDR3 DNA is TGTGCCAGCACCTTCATGGGTGCGGATGGCTACACCTTC. The encoded protein is CASTFMGADGYTF.

V gene TRBV20-1 combines with J gene TRBJ2-5, with D maybe TRBD2 (6 bases). CDR3 length: 14 residues. Deletions cut 3 bases from V and 1 base from J, with 12 bases between. In germline, CDR1 is DFQATT, CDR2 SNEGSKA (reference sequence). The CDR3 DNA is TGCAGTGCTAGTAGGGCGGGGATCCAAGAGACCCAGTACTTC. Translated: CSASRAGIQETQYF.

The chain recombines TRBV6-1 with TRBJ2-1, with 16 bases lining up with TRBD2. The CDR3 spans 20 residues. V dropped 8 bases and J dropped 2; count of bases not matched to a gene: 15. The germline V gene encodes CDR1 MNHNS and CDR2 SASEGT. The CDR3 bases are TGTGCCAGCTGTGCACCAGCGGGGACTAGCGGGGGGGACCCCTACAATGAGCAGTTCTTC. The encoded protein is CASCAPAGTSGGDPYNEQFF.

The chain carries TRBV10-3 and TRBJ1-2, with D unclear. This CDR3 has 14 amino acids. The germline V and J ends were trimmed by 2 bases and 4 bases, with 11 bases remaining between them. Per germline, CDR1 ENHRY and CDR2 SYGVKD. CDR3 in DNA: TGTGCCATCAGTGAGATCCTCCCTCCCTATGGCTACACCTTC. Residues: CAISEILPPYGYTF.

The rearrangement uses TRBV9 and TRBJ1-4; D remains ambiguous. Germline V gives CDR1 SGDLS, CDR2 YYNGEE. There are 15 residues in the CDR3. Between the trimmed V and J ends, which lost 0 bases and 8 bases, there was a span of 14 bases. The CDR3 spells CASSVDGQPREKLFF. CDR3 bases: TGTGCCAGCAGCGTAGATGGCCAACCGAGGGAAAAACTGTTTTTT.